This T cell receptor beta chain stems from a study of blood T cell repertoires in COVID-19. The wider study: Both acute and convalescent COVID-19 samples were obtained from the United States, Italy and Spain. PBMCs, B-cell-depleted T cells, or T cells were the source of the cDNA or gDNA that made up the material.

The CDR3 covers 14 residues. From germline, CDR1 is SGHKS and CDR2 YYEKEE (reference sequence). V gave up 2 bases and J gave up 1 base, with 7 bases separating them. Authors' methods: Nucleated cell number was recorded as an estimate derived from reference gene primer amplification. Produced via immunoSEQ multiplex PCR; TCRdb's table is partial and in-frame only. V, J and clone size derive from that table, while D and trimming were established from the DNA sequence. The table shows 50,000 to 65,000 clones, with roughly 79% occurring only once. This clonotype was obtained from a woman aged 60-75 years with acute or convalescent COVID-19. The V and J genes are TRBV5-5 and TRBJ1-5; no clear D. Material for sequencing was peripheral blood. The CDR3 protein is CASSFRESNQPQHF. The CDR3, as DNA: TGTGCCAGCAGCTTTCGAGAGAGCAATCAGCCCCAGCATTTT. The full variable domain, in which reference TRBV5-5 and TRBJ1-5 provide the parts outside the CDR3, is DAGVTQSPTHLIKTRGQQVTLRCSPISGHKSVSWYQQVLGQGPQFIFQYYEKEERGRGNFPDRFSARQFPNYSSELNVNALLLGDSALYLCASSFRESNQPQHFGDGTRLSIL.